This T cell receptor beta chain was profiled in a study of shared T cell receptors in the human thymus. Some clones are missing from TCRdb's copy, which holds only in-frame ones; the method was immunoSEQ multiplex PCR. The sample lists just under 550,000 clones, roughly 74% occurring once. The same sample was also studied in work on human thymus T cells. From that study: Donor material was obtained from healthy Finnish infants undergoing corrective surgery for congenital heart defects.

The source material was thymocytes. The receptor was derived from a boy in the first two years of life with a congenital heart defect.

DNA of the CDR3: TGCAGCGTCCAAGGGGGGGAGAATGAAACTGAAGCTTTCTTT. It codes for CSVQGGENETEAFF. This chain connects TRBV29-1 to TRBJ1-1; perhaps TRBD1 as D (6 bases). This CDR3 is built from 14 residues. CDR1 is SQVTM and CDR2 is ANQGSEA in the germline V gene. V was clipped by 6 bases and J by 5 bases, with 19 bases between them.